This TCR beta chain originates from a study of T cells expressing NK-cell markers. Study-level information: The TCR beta repertoires originated in sorted CD3+CD56+NKG2C+, CD3+CD56+NKG2C- and CD3+CD56-NKG2C+ T cells. Study outcomes and limitations: These clonotypes also led the CD3+CD56-NKG2C+ fraction in a handful of donors.

In regard to this clonotype: Its target is unknown.

Template switching by 5'RACE with UMIs generated the TCR beta cDNA. TCRdb re-called the 5' RACE reads, yielding one record per CDR3 amino acid sequence without DNA. Its listing shows roughly 380,000 distinct CDR3 sequences. Germline CDR1 and CDR2: SEHNR and FQNEAQ (reference sequence). The CDR3 has 15 residues. This TCR came from a man aged 18-69 years in good health. The chain is built from TRBV7-9 and TRBJ2-6. The sample consisted of blood T cells: a sorted CD56 or NKG2C T cell subset, CD4+ or CD8+ T cells, or bulk PBMC T cells (not recorded which). The CDR3 sequence: CASSLGSSGANVLTF.